A single sample gave rise to the 8 T cell receptor beta chains below, sequenced in a study of blood T cell repertoires in COVID-19. Libraries were prepared by immunoSEQ multiplex PCR; TCRdb keeps only in-frame clonotypes and omits some of them. The sample has fewer than 200,000 clones, approximately 79% seen once. The sequenced material came from peripheral blood. These TCRs come from a woman aged 80 or over with acute or convalescent COVID-19.

The genes are TRBV4-2 and TRBJ2-1; D gene ambiguous. Trimming took 1 base from V and 6 from J, leaving 13 bases between them. The CDR3 has 15 residues. Germline V gives CDR1 LGHNA, CDR2 YNFKEQ. The CDR3 loop is CASSQGSEIVNEQFF. In nucleotides, the CDR3 is TGTGCCAGCAGCCAAGGATCTGAGATAGTCAATGAGCAGTTCTTC.

The V and J genes are TRBV24-1 and TRBJ1-5, with D possibly being TRBD1 (6 bases). V lost 5 bases and J lost 5, with 12 bases in between. The CDR3 loop spans 14 amino acids. The germline V gene has CDR1 KGHDR and CDR2 SFDVKD. As DNA, the CDR3 is TGTGCCACCAGTGGACGACAGGTGGATCAGCCCCAGCATTTT. Amino acid sequence: CATSGRQVDQPQHF.

The genes are TRBV7-9 and TRBJ2-7, with 7 positions matching TRBD2. Trimming at V came to 2 bases and at J to 3 bases, leaving 13 bases not matched to a gene. This CDR3 contains 17 residues. Germline CDR1 reads SEHNR; CDR2 reads FQNEAQ (reference sequence). The CDR3 loop reads CASSLRASGGEGYEQYF. CDR3 coding DNA: TGTGCCAGCAGCTTAAGGGCTAGCGGAGGCGAAGGCTACGAGCAGTACTTC. The full variable domain, with the rest looked up from reference TRBV7-9 and TRBJ2-7, is DTGVSQNPRHKITKRGQNVTFRCDPISEHNRLYWYRQTLGQGPEFLTYFQNEAQLEKSRLLSDRFSAERPKGSFSTLEIQRTEQGDSAMYLCASSLRASGGEGYEQYFGPGTRLTVT.

This chain links TRBV24-1 with TRBJ2-3, with D tentatively TRBD1 (5 bases). The CDR3 runs to 13 residues. Germline-derived CDR1 and CDR2 are KGHDR and SFDVKD. V dropped 5 bases and J dropped 4 bases, with 9 bases sitting between them. CDR3 in DNA: TGTGCCACCAGTGCAGGGCCCCCAGATACGCAGTATTTT. Amino acid sequence: CATSAGPPDTQYF.

The chain is built from TRBV11-2 and TRBJ1-1; D is unclear. The V end lost 3 bases, the J end lost 4 bases, and 9 bases lay between the germline ends. CDR1 is SGHAT, CDR2 FQNNGV, per germline. This CDR3 is 13 amino acids long. The CDR3 DNA reads as TGTGCCAGCAGCTTTAGCGAGGGCACTGAAGCTTTCTTT. Translation: CASSFSEGTEAFF. Using reference TRBV11-2 and TRBJ1-1 for the parts outside the CDR3, the full variable domain is EAGVAQSPRYKIIEKRQSVAFWCNPISGHATLYWYQQILGQGPKLLIQFQNNGVVDDSQLPKDRFSAERLKGVDSTLKIQPAKLEDSAVYLCASSFSEGTEAFFGQGTRLTVV.

The chain has TRBV5-1 and TRBJ1-4, with 7 bases that match TRBD1. The V gene end was trimmed by 0 bases and the J gene end by 7 bases; junction bases not matched to a gene: 6. Germline lookup yields CDR1 SGHRS and CDR2 YFSETQ. The length of the CDR3 is 15 residues. CDR3 in amino acids: CASSLARDSSEKLFF. In DNA form, the CDR3 reads TGCGCCAGCAGCTTGGCCCGGGACAGTAGTGAAAAACTGTTTTTT.

The chain employs TRBV18 and TRBJ1-3; D call uncertain. CDR3 length equals 14 residues. CDR1 and CDR2 from the germline V gene are KGHSH and LQKENI. The V and J ends lost 0 bases and 3 bases respectively, with 6 bases between them. The CDR3 here is CASSPPHSGNTIYF. For the CDR3, the DNA is TGTGCCAGCTCACCACCCCACAGTGGAAACACCATATATTTT.

The CDR3 DNA reads TGTGCCAGCAGTTACTCAGGGAGGCCGGACAATCAGCCCCAGCATTTT. Amino acids: CASSYSGRPDNQPQHF. The genes are TRBV6-5 and TRBJ1-5; no clear D gene. CDR3 length equals 16 residues. The germline V gene has CDR1 MNHEY and CDR2 SVGAGI. V lost 0 bases, J lost 3 bases, and 12 bases lay in between.